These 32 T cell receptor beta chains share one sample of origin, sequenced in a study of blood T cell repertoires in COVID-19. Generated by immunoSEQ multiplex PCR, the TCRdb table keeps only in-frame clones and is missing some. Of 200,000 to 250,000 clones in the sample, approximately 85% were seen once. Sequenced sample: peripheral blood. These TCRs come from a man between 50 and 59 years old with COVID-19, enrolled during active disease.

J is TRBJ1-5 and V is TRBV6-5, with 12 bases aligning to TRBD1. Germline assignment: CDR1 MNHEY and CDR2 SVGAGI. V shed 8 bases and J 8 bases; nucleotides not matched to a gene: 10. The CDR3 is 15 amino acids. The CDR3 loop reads CASSSPGQGAKPQHF. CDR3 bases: TGTGCCAGCTCCTCGCCGGGACAGGGGGCGAAGCCCCAGCATTTT.

Here the CDR3 DNA reads TGTGCCCCCGATGAGCAGTTCTTC. Translation gives CAPDEQFF. The chain is built from TRBV7-9 and TRBJ2-1; no reliable D call. Trimming removed 11 bases from V and 8 bases from J, with 4 bases in between. CDR1 SEHNR and CDR2 FQNEAQ come from the germline V gene (reference sequence). The CDR3 has 8 residues.

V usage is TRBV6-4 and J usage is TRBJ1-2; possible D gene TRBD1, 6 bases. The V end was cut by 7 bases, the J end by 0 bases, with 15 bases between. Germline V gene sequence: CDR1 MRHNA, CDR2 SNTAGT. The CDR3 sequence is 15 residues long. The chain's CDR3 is CASNFKTGPNYGYTF. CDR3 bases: TGTGCCAGCAACTTCAAGACAGGACCTAACTATGGCTACACCTTC.

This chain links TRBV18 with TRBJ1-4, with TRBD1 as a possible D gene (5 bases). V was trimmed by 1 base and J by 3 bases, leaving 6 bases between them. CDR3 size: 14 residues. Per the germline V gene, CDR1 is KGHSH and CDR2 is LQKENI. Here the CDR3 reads CASSPQGSNEKLFF. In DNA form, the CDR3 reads TGTGCCAGCTCACCACAGGGGTCTAATGAAAAACTGTTTTTT.

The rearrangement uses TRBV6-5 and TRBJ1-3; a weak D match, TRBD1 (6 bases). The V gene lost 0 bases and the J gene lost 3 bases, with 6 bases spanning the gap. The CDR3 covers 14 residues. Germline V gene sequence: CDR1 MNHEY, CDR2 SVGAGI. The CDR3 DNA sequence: TGTGCCAGCAGTTACTCCAGGGGTGGAAACACCATATATTTT. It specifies CASSYSRGGNTIYF.

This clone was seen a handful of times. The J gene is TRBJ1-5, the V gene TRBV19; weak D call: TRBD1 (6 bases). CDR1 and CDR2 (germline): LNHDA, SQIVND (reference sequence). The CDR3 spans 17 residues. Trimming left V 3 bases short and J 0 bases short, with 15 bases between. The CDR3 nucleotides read TGTGCCAGTAGTATTGTGGGACACAAATATAGCAATCAGCCCCAGCATTTT. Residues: CASSIVGHKYSNQPQHF.

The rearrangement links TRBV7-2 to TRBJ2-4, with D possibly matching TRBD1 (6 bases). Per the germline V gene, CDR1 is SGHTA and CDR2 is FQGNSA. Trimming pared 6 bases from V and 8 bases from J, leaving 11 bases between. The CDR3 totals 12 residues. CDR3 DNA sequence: TGTGCCAGCAGTGGGGACACTGACATTCAGTACTTC. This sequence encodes CASSGDTDIQYF.

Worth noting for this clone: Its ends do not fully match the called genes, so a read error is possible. In DNA, the CDR3 is TGTGCCAGCAGTTTAGAAGGTGGCAGGGAAAGGAATGGCTACACCTTC. This translates into CASSLEGGRERNGYTF. The chain recombines TRBV11-2 with TRBJ1-2, with D perhaps TRBD1 (5 bases). Germline loops: CDR1 SGHAT, CDR2 FQNNGV. This CDR3 is 16 amino acids long.

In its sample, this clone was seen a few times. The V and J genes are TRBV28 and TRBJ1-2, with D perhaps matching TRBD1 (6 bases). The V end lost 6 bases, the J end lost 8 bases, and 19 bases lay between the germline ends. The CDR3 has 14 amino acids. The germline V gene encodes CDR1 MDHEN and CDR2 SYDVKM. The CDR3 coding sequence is TGTGCCAGCAGGTATAACCAGGGGACGAAGGGCTACACCTTC. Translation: CASRYNQGTKGYTF.

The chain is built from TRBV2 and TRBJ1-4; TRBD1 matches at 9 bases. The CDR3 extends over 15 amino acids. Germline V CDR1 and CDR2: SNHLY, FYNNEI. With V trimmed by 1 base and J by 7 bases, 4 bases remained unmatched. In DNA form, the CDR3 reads TGTGCCAGCAGTGAAGGGTGGGGACAGGGTGAAAAACTGTTTTTT. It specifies CASSEGWGQGEKLFF.

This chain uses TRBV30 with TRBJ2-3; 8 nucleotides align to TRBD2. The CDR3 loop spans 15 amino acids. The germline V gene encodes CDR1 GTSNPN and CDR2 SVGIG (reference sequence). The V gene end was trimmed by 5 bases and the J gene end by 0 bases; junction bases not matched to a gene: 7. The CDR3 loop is CAWGLVAGSTDTQYF. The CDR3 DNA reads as TGTGCCTGGGGTCTCGTAGCGGGAAGCACAGATACGCAGTATTTT.

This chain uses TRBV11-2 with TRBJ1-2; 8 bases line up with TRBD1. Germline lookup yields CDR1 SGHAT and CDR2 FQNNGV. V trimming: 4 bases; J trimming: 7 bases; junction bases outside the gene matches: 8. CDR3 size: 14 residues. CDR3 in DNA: TGTGCCAGCAGCTCTGGACAGGGTGGAGGTGGCTACACCTTC. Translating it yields CASSSGQGGGGYTF.

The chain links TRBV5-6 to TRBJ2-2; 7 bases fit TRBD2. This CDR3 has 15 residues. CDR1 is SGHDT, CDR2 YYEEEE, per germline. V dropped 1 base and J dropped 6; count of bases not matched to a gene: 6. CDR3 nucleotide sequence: TGTGCCAGCAGCTTGCGGGGAGGGGACGCCGGGGAGCTGTTTTTT. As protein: CASSLRGGDAGELFF. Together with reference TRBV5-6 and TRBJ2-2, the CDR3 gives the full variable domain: DAGVTQSPTHLIKTRGQQVTLRCSPKSGHDTVSWYQQALGQGPQFIFQYYEEEERQRGNFPDRFSGHQFPNYSSELNVNALLLGDSALYLCASSLRGGDAGELFFGEGSRLTVL.

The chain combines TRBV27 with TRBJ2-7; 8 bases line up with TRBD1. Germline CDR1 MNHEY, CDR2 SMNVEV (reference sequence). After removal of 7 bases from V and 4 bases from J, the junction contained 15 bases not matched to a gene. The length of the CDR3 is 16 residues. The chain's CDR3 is CASTATDSGGLYEQYF. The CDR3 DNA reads TGTGCCAGCACGGCAACGGACTCAGGGGGCTTGTACGAGCAGTACTTC.

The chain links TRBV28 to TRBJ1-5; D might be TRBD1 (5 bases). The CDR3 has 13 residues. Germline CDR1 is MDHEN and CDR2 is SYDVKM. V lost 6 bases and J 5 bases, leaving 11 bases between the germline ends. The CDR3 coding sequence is TGTGCCAGCAGCGGTTGGGGCGATCAGCCCCAGCATTTT. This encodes CASSGWGDQPQHF.

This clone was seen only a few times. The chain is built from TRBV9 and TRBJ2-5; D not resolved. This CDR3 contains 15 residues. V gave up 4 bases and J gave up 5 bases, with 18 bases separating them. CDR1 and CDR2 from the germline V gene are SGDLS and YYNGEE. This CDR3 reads CASSRRVSREETQYF. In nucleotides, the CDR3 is TGTGCCAGCAGCCGCCGCGTCTCGCGAGAGGAGACCCAGTACTTC.

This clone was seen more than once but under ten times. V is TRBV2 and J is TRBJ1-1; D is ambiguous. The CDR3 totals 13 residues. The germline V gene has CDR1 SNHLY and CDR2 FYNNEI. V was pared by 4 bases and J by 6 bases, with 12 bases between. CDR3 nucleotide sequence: TGTGCCAGCAGTGTAAGGGAGGGCTCTGAAGCTTTCTTT. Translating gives CASSVREGSEAFF.

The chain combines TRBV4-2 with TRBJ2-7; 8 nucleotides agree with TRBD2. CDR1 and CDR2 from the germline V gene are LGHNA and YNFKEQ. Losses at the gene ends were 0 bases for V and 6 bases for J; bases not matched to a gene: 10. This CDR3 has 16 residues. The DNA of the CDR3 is TGTGCCAGCAGCCAAGATCGGGGGGGCCCTATCGGCGAGCAGTACTTC. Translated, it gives CASSQDRGGPIGEQYF.

The CDR3: CASTPVNTEAFF. The CDR3 DNA follows: TGTGCCAGCACCCCAGTGAACACTGAAGCTTTCTTT. The chain links TRBV6-5 to TRBJ1-1, with D unresolved. This CDR3 is built from 12 residues. CDR1 MNHEY and CDR2 SVGAGI come from the germline V gene. V shed 7 bases and J shed 0 bases, with 6 bases lying between them.

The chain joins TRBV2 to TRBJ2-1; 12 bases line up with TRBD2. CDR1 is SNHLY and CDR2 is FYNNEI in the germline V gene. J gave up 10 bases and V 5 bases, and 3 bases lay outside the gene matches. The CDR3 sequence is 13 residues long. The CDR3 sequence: CASSSLAGGEQFF. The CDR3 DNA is TGTGCCAGCAGTTCGCTAGCGGGGGGGGAGCAGTTCTTC. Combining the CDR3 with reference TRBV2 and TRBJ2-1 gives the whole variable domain EPEVTQTPSHQVTQMGQEVILRCVPISNHLYFYWYRQILGQKVEFLVSFYNNEISEKSEIFDDQFSVERPDGSNFTLKIRSTKLEDSAMYFCASSSLAGGEQFFGPGTRLTVL.

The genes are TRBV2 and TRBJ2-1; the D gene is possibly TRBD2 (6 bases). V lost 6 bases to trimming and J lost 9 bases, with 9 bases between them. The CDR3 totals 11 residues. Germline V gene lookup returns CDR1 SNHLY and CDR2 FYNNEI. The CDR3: CASSGTFEQFF. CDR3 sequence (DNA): TGTGCCAGCAGCGGGACTTTTGAGCAGTTCTTC. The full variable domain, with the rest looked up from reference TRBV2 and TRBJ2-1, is EPEVTQTPSHQVTQMGQEVILRCVPISNHLYFYWYRQILGQKVEFLVSFYNNEISEKSEIFDDQFSVERPDGSNFTLKIRSTKLEDSAMYFCASSGTFEQFFGPGTRLTVL.

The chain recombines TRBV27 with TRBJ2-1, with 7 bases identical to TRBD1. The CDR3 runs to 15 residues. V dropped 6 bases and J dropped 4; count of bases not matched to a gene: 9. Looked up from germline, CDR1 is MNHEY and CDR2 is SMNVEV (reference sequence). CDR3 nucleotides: TGTGCCAGCAGCGTCCCGGGACAGAGTTACAATGAGCAGTTCTTC. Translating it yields CASSVPGQSYNEQFF.

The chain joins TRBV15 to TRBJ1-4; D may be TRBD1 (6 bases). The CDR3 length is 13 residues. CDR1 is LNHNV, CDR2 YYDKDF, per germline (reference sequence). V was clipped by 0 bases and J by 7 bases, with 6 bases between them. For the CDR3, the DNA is TGTGCCACCAGCAGAGACAGGGGTGAAAAACTGTTTTTT. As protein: CATSRDRGEKLFF.

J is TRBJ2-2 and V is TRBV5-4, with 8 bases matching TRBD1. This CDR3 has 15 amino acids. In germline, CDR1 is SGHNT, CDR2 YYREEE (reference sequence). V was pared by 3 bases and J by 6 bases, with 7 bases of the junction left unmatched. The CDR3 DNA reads TGTGCCAGCAGCTCGAGGACAGGGTTTTCCGGGGAGCTGTTTTTT. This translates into CASSSRTGFSGELFF.

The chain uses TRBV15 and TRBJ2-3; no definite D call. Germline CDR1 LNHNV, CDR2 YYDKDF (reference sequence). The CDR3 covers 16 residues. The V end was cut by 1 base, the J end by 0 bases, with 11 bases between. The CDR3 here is CATSRGTPSSTDTQYF. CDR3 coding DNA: TGTGCCACCAGCAGAGGAACGCCAAGCAGCACAGATACGCAGTATTTT.

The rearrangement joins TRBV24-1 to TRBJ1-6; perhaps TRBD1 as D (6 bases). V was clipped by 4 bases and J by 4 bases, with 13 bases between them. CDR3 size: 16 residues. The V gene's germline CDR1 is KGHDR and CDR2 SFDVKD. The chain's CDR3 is CATSDQDRDYNSPLHF. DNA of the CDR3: TGTGCCACCAGTGACCAGGACAGAGATTATAATTCACCCCTCCACTTT.

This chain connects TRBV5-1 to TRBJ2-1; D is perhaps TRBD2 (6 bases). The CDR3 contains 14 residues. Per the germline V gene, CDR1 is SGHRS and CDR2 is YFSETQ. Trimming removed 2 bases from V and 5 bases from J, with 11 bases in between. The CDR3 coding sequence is TGCGCCAGCAGCTTCGGGGGACCCAACAATGAGCAGTTCTTC. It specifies CASSFGGPNNEQFF.

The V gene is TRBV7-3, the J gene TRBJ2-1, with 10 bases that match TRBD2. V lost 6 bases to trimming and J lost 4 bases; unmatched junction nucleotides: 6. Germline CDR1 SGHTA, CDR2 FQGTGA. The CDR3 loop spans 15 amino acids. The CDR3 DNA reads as TGTGCCAGCAGTTCCACTAGCGGGGCGTACAATGAGCAGTTCTTC. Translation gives CASSSTSGAYNEQFF. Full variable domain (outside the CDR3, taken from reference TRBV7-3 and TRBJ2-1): GAGVSQTPSNKVTEKGKYVELRCDPISGHTALYWYRQSLGQGPEFLIYFQGTGAADDSGLPNDRFFAVRPEGSVSTLKIQRTERGDSAVYLCASSSTSGAYNEQFFGPGTRLTVL.

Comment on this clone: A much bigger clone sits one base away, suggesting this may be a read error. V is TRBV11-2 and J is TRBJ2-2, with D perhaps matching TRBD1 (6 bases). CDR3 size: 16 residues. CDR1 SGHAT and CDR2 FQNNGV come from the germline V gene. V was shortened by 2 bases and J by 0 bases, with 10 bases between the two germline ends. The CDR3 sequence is CASSLFRTANTGELFF. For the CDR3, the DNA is TGTGCCAGCAGCTTATTCCGGACAGCGAACACCGGGGAGCTGTTTTTT.

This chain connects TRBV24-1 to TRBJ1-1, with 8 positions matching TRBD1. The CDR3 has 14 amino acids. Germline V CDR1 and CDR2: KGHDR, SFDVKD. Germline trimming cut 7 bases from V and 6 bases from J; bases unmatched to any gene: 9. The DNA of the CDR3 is TGTGCCACCAGCGAAGGACAGGGCCTGGCTGAAGCTTTCTTT. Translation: CATSEGQGLAEAFF.

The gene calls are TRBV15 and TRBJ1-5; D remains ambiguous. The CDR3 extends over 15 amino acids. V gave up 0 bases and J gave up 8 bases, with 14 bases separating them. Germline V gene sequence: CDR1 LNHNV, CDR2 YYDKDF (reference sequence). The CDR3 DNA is TGTGCCACCAGCAGAGATGTATGGGCCAACGAGCCCCAGCATTTT. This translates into CATSRDVWANEPQHF.

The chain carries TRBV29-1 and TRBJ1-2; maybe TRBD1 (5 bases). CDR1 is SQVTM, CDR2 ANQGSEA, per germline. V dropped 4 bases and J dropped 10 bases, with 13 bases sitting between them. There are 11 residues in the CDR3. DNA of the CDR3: TGCAGCGTTGGGGGCGGTCCCGTCTACACCTTC. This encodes CSVGGGPVYTF. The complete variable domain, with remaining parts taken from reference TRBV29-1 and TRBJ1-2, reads SAVISQKPSRDICQRGTSLTIQCQVDSQVTMMFWYRQQPGQSLTLIATANQGSEATYESGFVIDKFPISRPNLTFSTLTVSNMSPEDSSIYLCSVGGGPVYTFGSGTRLTVV.